The source of this TCR beta chain is a study of cytomegalovirus exposure and HLA in healthy donors. Findings of the study overall: In a later analysis, common viral pathogens appeared linked to several of the most significant clusters.

CDR1 is KGHSH, CDR2 LQKENI, per germline. The trim removed 0 bases at V and 1 base at J, leaving 5 bases unmatched. The CDR3 is 17 amino acids. 13 Jbeta primers and 60 Vbeta primers were used for the PCR. TCRdb's table, derived via immunoSEQ multiplex PCR, lists solely in-frame clones and lacks some. The profile shows about 190,000 clones, about 81% of them singletons. A remark on this clone: The antigen remains undetermined.

This chain joins TRBV18 and TRBJ1-1; 10 positions agree with TRBD1. The sequencing sample was made of PBMCs. This receptor was taken from a man aged 25-45 years in good health and CMV-seropositive. CDR3 amino acids: CASSPPGTGVGNTEAFF. The CDR3 region has the DNA TGTGCCAGCTCACCACCGGGGACAGGGGTTGGGAACACTGAAGCTTTCTTT.